The T cell receptor beta chain described here comes from a study of OX40 agonist ivuxolimab in advanced cancers. In the study overall: Clinicians treated patients with ivuxolimab, an agonistic anti-OX40 (CD134) antibody. A partial response was reached by three patients: one with hepatocellular carcinoma and two with cutaneous melanoma.

Trimming cost V 0 bases and J 5 bases, with 7 bases left between them. The CDR3 runs 13 residues. Germline CDR1 reads SGHDN; CDR2 reads FVKESK. The assay was immunoSEQ multiplex PCR, and TCRdb's table has in-frame clones only and misses some. In the table there are around 61,000 clones, approximately 92% of which are singletons. This sequence originates from an adult with an advanced solid tumor such as melanoma, head and neck, liver or kidney cancer. The J gene is TRBJ2-5, the V gene TRBV14; D is ambiguous. Specimen: CD4+ or CD8+ T cells sorted from blood, collected in a trial of the OX40 agonist ivuxolimab. CDR3 nucleotides: TGTGCCAGCAGCCAAGATCCGGGTGAGACCCAGTACTTC. Its translation is CASSQDPGETQYF.